This T cell receptor (beta chain) originates from a study of Ad26.COV2.S vaccination and SARS-CoV-2 variants. Study-level points and caveats: The study found similar non-spike TCR breadth in vaccine and placebo recipients.

Germline V gives CDR1 LNHDA, CDR2 SQIVND (reference sequence). Unmatched junction bases numbered 6, after V lost 4 bases and J lost 5 bases. The CDR3 has 15 residues. Details on this clone: Its antigen is still unknown.

The treatment is: some 19 received Ad26.COV2.S at low or high dose, single or two shots; about 5 received placebo; per-sample allocation not given. Material that was analyzed had been drawn on day 63 after the first vaccine or placebo injection. Aged 18-55 years, donor was enrolled in Boston around 2020. Vaccination used an Ad26 vector expressing Wuhan-strain SARS-CoV-2 spike. Clones were sequenced by immunoSEQ multiplex PCR, and TCRdb holds only the in-frame ones, with some missing. The sample contains 330,000 or so clones, about nine tenths of which appear only once. This specimen consisted of peripheral blood, obtained in a trial of Ad26.COV2.S vaccine versus placebo. This chain uses TRBV19 with TRBJ2-3, with TRBD2 matching over 10 bases. The sequence came from a person aged 18-65 years who received the Ad26.COV2.S COVID-19 vaccine or a placebo. The CDR3 nucleotides read TGTGCCAGTAGTAGCCTAGCGGGAGCCTTAGATACGCAGTATTTT. Protein product: CASSSLAGALDTQYF.